This TCR beta chain was captured by sequencing in a study of blood T cell repertoires in COVID-19. As for the study in general: There were acute and convalescent COVID-19 samples, and they came from the United States, Italy and Spain.

In the study's own analysis: Counts of nucleated cells, estimated from reference gene primer amplification, were obtained. TCRdb's table, derived via immunoSEQ multiplex PCR, lists solely in-frame clones and lacks some. Clone size and V and J calls were adopted from that table, with D and trimming inferred from the DNA. The sample contains some 200,000 clones, 65% to 90% of which appear only once. Germline values: CDR1 LNHDA, CDR2 SQIVND (reference sequence). The V and J ends lost 7 bases and 2 bases respectively, with 15 bases between them. The CDR3 totals 15 residues. This chain connects TRBV19 to TRBJ1-3; TRBD1 might be the D (5 bases). The material sequenced was peripheral blood. The origin of this receptor is a man older than 75 with acute or convalescent COVID-19. The CDR3 loop is CASMAGGGTGNTIYF. The CDR3 region has the DNA TGTGCCAGTATGGCGGGGGGGGGTACTGGAAACACCATATATTTT.